This T cell receptor beta chain was sequenced during a study of shared clonotypes between healthy human individuals. Study background: Contributing individuals were a couple of females and a few males aged 18 to 49.

Replicate PCRs from sorted subsets contained around 200 ng DNA, which is 31,000 or so T cell genomes. Measured with immunoSEQ multiplex PCR; TCRdb has only the in-frame clones, and not every one. There are some 500,000 clones in the sample; 96% occur only once, and 0.06% lies in the top ten. The CDR3 has 17 amino acids. Germline trimming cut 1 base from V and 5 bases from J; bases unmatched to any gene: 12. Per germline, CDR1 SGHAT and CDR2 FQNNGV. The chain has TRBV11-2 and TRBJ2-5; TRBD2 matches 8 bases. This clonotype originated in a woman aged 25 to 45 in good health. Material for sequencing was naive CD4+ T cells sorted from blood. This sample's subset: CD45RA+ positively selected. CDR3 residues: CASSLGSLAGLGETQYF. DNA of the CDR3: TGTGCCAGCAGCTTAGGATCGCTAGCGGGCTTGGGGGAGACCCAGTACTTC.